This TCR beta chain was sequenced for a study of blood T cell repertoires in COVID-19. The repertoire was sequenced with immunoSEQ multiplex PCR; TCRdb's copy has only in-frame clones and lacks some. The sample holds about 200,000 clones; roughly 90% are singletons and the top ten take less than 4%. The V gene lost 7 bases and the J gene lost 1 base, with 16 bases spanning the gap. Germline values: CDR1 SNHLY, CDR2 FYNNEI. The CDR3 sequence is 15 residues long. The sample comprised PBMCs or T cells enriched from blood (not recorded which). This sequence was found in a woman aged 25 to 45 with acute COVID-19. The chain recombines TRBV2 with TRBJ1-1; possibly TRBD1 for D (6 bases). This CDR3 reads CASTVVQGRNTEAFF. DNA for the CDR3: TGTGCCAGCACGGTCGTGCAGGGGAGGAACACTGAAGCTTTCTTT.